The sequence of this T cell receptor beta chain was determined in a study of blood T cell repertoires in COVID-19. Study-level background: Sites in the United States, Italy and Spain provided acute and convalescent COVID-19 samples.

This CDR3 has 14 amino acids. V shed 3 bases, J shed 3 bases, and the junction held 7 bases outside the gene matches. Germline-derived CDR1 and CDR2 are SQVTM and ANQGSEA. In the study's own analysis: Using reference gene primer amplification, nucleated cell counts were estimated. Clones were read by immunoSEQ multiplex PCR, and TCRdb kept only the in-frame ones, dropping some. For V, J and clone size, that table is used; D and trimming come from the DNA. The table lists some 87,000 clones, 70% to 90% of them singletons. Material for sequencing was peripheral blood. The J gene is TRBJ2-7, the V gene TRBV29-1; 8 positions agree with TRBD1. This receptor was obtained from a human donor in a cohort sampled during active COVID-19. DNA for the CDR3: TGCAGCGTTGACCAGGGGGCAGGACTCTACGAGCAGTACTTC. Translated, it gives CSVDQGAGLYEQYF.